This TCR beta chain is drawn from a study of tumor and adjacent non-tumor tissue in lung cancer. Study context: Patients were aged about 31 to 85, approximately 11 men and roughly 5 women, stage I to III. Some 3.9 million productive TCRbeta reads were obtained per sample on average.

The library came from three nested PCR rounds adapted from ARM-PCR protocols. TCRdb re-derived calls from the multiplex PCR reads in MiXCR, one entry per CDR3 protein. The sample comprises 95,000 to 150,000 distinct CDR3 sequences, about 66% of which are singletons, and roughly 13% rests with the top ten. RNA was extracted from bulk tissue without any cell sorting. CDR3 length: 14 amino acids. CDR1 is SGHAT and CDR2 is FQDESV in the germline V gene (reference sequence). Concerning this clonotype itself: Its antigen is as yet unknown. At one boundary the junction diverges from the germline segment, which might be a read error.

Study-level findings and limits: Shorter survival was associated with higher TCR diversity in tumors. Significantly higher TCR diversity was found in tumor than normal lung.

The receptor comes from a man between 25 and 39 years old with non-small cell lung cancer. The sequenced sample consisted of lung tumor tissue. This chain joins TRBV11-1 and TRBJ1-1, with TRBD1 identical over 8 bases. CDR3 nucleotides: TGTGCCAGCAGGCAGGACAGGGCGGACACTGGAGCTTTCTTT. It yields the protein CASRQDRADTGAFF.